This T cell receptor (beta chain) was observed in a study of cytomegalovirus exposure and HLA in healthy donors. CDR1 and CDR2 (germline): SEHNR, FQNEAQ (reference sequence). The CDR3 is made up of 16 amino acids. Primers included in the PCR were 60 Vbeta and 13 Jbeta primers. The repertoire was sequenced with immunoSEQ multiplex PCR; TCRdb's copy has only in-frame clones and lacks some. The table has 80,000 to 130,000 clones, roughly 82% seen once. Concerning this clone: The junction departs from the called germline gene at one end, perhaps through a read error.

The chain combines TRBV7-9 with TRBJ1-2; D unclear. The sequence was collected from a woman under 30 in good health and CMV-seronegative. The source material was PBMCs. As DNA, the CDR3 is TGTTCCAGCAGCTTAGTGTGGGGAGAGTCCGGGAATGGCTACACCTTC. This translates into CSSSLVWGESGNGYTF.